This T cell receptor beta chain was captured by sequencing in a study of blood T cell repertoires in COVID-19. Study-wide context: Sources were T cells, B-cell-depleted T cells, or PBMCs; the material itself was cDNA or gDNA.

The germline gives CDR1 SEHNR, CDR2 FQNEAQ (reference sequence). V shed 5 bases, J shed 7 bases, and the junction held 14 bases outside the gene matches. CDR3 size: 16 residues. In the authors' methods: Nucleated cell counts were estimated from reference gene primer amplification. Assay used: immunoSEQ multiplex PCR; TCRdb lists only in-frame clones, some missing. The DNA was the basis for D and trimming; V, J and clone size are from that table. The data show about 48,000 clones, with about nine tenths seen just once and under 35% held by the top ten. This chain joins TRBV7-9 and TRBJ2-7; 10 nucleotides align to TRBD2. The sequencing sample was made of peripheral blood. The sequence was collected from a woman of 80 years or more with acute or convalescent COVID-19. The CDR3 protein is CASSQIAGGKAGEQYF. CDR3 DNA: TGTGCCAGCAGCCAGATAGCGGGGGGCAAGGCGGGTGAGCAGTACTTC.